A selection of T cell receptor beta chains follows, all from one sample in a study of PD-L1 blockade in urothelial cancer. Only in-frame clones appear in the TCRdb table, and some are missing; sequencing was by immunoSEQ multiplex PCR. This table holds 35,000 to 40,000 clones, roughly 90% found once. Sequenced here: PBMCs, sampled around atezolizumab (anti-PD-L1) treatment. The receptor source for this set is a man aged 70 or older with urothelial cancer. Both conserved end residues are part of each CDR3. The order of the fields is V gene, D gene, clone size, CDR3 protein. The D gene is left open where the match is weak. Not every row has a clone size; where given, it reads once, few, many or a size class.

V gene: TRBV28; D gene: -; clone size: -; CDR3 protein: CASSLAGARGNTIYF
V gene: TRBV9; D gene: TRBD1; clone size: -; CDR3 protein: CASSAHQTGGVFGELFF
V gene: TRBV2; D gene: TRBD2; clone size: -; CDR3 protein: CASRQLASADTQYF
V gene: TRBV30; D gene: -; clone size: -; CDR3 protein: CATHAGSPPSGYTF
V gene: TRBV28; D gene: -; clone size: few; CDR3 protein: CASSPGDYGYTF
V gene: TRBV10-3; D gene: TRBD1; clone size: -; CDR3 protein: CAIQQGAGQPQHF
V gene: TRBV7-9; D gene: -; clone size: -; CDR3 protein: CASSLGLSEAFF
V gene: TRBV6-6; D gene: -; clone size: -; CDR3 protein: CASSPYTGNSNQPQHF
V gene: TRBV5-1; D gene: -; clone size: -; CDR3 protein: CASSLVQGGSYEQYF
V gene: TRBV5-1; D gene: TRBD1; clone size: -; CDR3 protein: CASSLELGTGTGAYEQYF
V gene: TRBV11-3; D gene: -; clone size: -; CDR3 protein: CASSLSPTGVDTQYF
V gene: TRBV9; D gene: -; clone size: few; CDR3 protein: CASSVVAVSYNEQFF
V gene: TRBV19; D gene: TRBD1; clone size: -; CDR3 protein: CASSMDRVGANVLTF
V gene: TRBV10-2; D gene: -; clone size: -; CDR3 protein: CASLAAGANVLTF
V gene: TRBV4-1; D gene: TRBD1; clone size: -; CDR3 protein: CASSHIFQGVKFYQPQHF
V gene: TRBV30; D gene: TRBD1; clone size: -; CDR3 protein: CAWSRGGQGGTEAFF
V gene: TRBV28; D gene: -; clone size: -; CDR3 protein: CASSLGWLRGLGYTF
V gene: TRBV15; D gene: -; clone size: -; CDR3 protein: CATSREGSYSEQFF
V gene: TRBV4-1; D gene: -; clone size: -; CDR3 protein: CASSQEEGSANTGELFF
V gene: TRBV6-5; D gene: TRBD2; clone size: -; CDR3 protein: CASKRDLGGELFF
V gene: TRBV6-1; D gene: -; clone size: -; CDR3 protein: CASSERGQHTEAFF
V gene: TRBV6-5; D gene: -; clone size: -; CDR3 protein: CASGGAGPGELFF
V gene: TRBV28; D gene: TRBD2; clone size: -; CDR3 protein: CASSLLAGRVEQFF
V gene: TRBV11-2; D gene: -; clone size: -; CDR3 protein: CASSLDQRGTDTQYF
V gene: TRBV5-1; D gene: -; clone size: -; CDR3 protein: CASSLAGGPGPYQETQYF
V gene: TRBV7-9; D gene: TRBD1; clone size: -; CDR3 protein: CASSPAGRGEQPQHF
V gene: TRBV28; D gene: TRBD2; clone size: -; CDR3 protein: CASTQTGLAGGPTKNEQFF
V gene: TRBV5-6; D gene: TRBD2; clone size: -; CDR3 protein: CASREGIRLAAFHNEQFF
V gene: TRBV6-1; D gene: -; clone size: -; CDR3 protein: CASSDGARGTQYF
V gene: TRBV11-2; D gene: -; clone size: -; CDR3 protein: CASSLGLDRSYEQYF
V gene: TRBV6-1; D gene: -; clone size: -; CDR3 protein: CASSASGQGDKNIQYF
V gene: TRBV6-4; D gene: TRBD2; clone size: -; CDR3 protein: CASSDSGTGGTQYF
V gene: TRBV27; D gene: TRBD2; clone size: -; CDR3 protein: CASSLSGGLAVTDTQYF
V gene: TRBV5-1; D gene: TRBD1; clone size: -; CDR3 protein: CASSLVPSTGDYEQYF
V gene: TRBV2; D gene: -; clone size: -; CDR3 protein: CASSLAAEQYF
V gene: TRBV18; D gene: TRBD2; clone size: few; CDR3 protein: CASSPLSGNLAKNIQYF
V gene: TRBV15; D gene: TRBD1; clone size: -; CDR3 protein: CATSREVGQVNEKLFF
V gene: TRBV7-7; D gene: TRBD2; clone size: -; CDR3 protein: CASSSGRLAGGETQYF
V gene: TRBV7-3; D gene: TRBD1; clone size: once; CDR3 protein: CASSSTGGSGANVLTF
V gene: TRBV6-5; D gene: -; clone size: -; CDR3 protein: CASSRGGDTQYF
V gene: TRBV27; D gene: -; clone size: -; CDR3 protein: CASSRTVNTEAFF
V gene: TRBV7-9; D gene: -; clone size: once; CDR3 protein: CASSFRANEKLFF
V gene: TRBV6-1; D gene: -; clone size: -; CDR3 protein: CANRENEKLFF
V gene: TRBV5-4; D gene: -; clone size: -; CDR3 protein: CASSLVGGTNTGELFF
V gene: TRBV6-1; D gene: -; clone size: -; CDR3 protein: CASSERGNSGANVLTF
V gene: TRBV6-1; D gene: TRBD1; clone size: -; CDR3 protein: CASSNRGPGANVLTF
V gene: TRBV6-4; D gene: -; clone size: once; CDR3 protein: CASSVQAGQPQHF
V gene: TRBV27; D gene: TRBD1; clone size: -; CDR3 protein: CASSLQGRNYGYTF
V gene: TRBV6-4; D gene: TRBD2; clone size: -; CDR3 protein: CASSLGGLAKGLADTQYF
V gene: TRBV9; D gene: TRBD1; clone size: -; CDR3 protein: CASSLRTGASYNEQFF
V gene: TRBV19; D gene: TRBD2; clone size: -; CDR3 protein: CASQKGLAVDEQFF
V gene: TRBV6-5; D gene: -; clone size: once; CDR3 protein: CASSYEGGSRYEQYF
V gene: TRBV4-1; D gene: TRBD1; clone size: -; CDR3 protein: CASSQAVGQVYNEQFF
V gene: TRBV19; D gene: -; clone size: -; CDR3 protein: CASSIYYEHNEKLFF
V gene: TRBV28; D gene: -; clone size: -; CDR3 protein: CASYGGTSTYEQYF